This TCR beta chain was documented in a study of T cells expressing NK-cell markers. Turning to the study itself: It was from sorted CD3+CD56+NKG2C+, CD3+CD56+NKG2C- and CD3+CD56-NKG2C+ T cells that TCR beta repertoires came. Serological testing identified most of the eight sequenced donors as HCMV-seropositive and one as seronegative.

General study findings and limits: For a few donors, these clonotypes were likewise the leading ones in the CD3+CD56-NKG2C+ fraction.

Germline V gene sequence: CDR1 SEHNR, CDR2 FQNEAQ (reference sequence). The CDR3 has 15 residues. About this clonotype itself: Its target is not known.

Researchers built TCR beta cDNA using 5'RACE template switching with UMIs. Each CDR3 protein gets one entry in TCRdb, which reprocessed the 5' RACE reads and gives no DNA. The sample's table shows roughly 300,000 distinct CDR3 sequences. The chain is built from TRBV7-9 and TRBJ1-2; the TRBD1 assignment by TCRdb is unverifiable without DNA. The sample was blood T cells: a sorted CD56 or NKG2C T cell subset, CD4+ or CD8+ T cells, or bulk PBMC T cells (not recorded which). The source of this sequence is a woman aged 18-70 years in good health. This CDR3 is CASSLGQHTNYGYTF.